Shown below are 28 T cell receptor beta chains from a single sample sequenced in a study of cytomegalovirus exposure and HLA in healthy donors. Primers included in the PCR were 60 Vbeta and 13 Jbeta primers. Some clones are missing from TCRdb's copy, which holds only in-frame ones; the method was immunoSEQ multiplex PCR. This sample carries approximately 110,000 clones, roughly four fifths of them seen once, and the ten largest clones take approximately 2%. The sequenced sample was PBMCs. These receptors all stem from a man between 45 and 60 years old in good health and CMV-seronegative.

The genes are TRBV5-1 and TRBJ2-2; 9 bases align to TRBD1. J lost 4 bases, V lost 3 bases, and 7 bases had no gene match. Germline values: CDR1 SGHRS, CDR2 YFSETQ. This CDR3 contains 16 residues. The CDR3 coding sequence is TGCGCCAGCAGCTCCCCCGGGACAGGGACCACCGGGGAGCTGTTTTTT. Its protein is CASSSPGTGTTGELFF. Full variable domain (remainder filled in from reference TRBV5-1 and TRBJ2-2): KAGVTQTPRYLIKTRGQQVTLSCSPISGHRSVSWYQQTPGQGLQFLFEYFSETQRNKGNFPGRFSGRQFSNSRSEMNVSTLELGDSALYLCASSSPGTGTTGELFFGEGSRLTVL.

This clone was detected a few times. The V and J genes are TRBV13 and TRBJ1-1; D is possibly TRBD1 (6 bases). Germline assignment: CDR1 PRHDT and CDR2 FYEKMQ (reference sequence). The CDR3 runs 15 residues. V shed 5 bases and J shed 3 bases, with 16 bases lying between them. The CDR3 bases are TGTGCCAGCAGCGCCTCCTACAGGGTGGACACTGAAGCTTTCTTT. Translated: CASSASYRVDTEAFF.

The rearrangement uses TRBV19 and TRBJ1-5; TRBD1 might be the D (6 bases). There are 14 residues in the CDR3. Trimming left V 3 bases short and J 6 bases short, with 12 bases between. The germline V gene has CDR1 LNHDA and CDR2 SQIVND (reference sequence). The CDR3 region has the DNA TGTGCCAGTAGTATGCAGGGGATCTTTCAGCCCCAGCATTTT. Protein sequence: CASSMQGIFQPQHF.

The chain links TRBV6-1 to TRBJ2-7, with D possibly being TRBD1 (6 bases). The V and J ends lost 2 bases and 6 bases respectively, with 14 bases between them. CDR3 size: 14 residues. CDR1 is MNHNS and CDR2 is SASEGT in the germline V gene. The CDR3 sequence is CASSELQGGGEQYV. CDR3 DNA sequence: TGTGCCAGCAGTGAACTACAGGGCGGTGGCGAGCAGTACGTC.

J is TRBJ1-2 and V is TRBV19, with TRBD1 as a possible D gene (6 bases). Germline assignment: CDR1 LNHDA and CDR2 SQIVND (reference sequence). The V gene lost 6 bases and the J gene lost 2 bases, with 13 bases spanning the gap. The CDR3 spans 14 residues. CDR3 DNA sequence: TGTGCCAGTAGCAGACAGGCCACGAACTATGGCTACACCTTC. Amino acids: CASSRQATNYGYTF. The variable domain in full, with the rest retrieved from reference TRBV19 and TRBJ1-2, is DGGITQSPKYLFRKEGQNVTLSCEQNLNHDAMYWYRQDPGQGLRLIYYSQIVNDFQKGDIAEGYSVSREKKESFPLTVTSAQKNPTAFYLCASSRQATNYGYTFGSGTRLTVV.

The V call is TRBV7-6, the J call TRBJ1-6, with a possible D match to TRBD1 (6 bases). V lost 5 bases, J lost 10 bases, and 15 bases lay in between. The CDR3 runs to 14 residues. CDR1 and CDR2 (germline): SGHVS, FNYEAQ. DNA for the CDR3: TGTGCCAGCAGCCGATCAGGGGAAATCTCACCCCTCCACTTT. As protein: CASSRSGEISPLHF.

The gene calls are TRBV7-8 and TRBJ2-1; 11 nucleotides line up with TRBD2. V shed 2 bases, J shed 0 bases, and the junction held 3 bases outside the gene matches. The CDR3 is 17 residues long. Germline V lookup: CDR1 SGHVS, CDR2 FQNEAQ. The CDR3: CASSLLTSGASYNEQFF. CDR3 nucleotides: TGTGCCAGCAGCTTACTGACTAGCGGGGCCTCCTACAATGAGCAGTTCTTC.

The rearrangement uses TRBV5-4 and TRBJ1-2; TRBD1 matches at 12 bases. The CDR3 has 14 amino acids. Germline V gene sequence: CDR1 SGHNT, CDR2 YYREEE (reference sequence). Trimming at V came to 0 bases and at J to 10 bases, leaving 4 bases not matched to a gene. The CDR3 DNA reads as TGTGCCAGCAGCTTGGACGGGACAGGGGGCGACTACACCTTC. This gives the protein CASSLDGTGGDYTF.

The chain's CDR3 is CASRKRAQANYTEAFF. The CDR3 nucleotides read TGTGCCAGTAGGAAAAGGGCACAGGCCAATTACACTGAAGCTTTCTTT. V usage is TRBV19 and J usage is TRBJ1-1, with D maybe TRBD1 (5 bases). Germline V gene sequence: CDR1 LNHDA, CDR2 SQIVND (reference sequence). The CDR3 length is 16 residues. V dropped 6 bases and J dropped 3 bases, with 20 bases sitting between them.

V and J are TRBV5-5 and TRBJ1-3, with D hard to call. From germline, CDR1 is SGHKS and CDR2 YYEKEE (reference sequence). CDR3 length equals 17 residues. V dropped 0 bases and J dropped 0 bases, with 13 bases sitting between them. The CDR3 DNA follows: TGTGCCAGCAGCTTGGGCAGTGCCCAGCGCTCTGGAAACACCATATATTTT. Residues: CASSLGSAQRSGNTIYF.

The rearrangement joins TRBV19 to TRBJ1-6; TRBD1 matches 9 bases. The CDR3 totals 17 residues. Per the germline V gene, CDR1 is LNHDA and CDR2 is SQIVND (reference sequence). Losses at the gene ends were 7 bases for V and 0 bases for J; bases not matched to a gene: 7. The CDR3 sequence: CASNPDRGSSYNSPLHF. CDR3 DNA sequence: TGTGCCAGTAACCCTGACAGGGGGAGCTCCTATAATTCACCCCTCCACTTT.

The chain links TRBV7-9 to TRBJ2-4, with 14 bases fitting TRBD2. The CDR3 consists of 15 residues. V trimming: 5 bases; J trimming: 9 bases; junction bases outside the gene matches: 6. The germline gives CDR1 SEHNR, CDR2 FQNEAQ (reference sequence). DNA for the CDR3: TGTGCCAGCAGCCCCGGGACTAGCGGGGGCGGCATTCAGTACTTC. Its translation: CASSPGTSGGGIQYF.

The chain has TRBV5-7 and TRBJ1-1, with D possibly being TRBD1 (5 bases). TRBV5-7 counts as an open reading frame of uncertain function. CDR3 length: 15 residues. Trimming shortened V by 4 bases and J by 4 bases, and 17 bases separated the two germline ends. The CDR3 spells CASSQISGWGTEAFF. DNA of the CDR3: TGTGCCAGCAGCCAGATTTCAGGGTGGGGCACTGAAGCTTTCTTT.

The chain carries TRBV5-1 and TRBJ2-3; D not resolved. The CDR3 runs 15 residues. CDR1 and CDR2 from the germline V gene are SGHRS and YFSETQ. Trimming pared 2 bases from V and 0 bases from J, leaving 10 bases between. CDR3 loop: CASSLFSESTDTQYF. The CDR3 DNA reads TGCGCCAGCAGCTTATTCAGCGAGAGCACAGATACGCAGTATTTT.

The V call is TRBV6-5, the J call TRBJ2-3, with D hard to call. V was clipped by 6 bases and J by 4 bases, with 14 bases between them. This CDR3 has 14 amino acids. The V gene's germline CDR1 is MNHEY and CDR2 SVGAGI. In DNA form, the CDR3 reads TGTGCCAGCAGCCCCTACCGGAGCCCAGATACGCAGTATTTT. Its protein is CASSPYRSPDTQYF.

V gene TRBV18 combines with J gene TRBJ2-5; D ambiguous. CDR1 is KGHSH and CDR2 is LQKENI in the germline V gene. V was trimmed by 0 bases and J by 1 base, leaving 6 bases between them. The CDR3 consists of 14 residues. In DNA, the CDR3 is TGTGCCAGCTCACCACCGGGCAGCCAAGAGACCCAGTACTTC. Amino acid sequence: CASSPPGSQETQYF.

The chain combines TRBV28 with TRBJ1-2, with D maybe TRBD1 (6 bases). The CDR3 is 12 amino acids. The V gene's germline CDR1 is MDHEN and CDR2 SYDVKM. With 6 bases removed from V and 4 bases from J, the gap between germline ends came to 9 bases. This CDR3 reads CASRQTGYGYTF. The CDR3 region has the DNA TGTGCCAGCAGACAGACAGGCTATGGCTACACCTTC.

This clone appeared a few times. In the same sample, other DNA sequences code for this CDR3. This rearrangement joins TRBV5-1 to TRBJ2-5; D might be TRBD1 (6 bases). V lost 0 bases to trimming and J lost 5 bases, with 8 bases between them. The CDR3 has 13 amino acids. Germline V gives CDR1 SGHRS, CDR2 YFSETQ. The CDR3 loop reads CASSLGGGETQYF. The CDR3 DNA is TGCGCCAGCAGCTTGGGTGGGGGCGAGACCCAGTACTTC.

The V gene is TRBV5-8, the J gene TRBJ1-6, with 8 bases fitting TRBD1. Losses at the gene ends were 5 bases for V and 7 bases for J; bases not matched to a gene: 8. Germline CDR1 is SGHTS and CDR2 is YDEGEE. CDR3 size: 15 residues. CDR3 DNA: TGTGCCAGCAGATCCCGGTACAGGGGGAATTCACCCCTCCACTTT. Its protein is CASRSRYRGNSPLHF. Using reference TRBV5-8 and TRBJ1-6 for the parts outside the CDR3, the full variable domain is EAGVTQSPTHLIKTRGQQATLRCSPISGHTSVYWYQQALGLGLQFLLWYDEGEERNRGNFPPRFSGRQFPNYSSELNVNALELEDSALYLCASRSRYRGNSPLHFGNGTRLTVT.

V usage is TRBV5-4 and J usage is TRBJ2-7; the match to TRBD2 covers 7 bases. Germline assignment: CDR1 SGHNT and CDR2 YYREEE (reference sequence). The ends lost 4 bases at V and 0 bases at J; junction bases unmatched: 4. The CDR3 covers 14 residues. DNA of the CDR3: TGTGCCAGCAGCCCCCTAGCGGACTCCTACGAGCAGTACTTC. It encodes CASSPLADSYEQYF.

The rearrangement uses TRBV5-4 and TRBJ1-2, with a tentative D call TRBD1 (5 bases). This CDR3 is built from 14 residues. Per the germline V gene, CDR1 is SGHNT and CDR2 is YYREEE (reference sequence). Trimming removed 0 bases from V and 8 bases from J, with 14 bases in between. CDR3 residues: CASSLGPQGEGYTF. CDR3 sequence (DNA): TGTGCCAGCAGCTTGGGGCCGCAGGGTGAGGGCTACACCTTC.

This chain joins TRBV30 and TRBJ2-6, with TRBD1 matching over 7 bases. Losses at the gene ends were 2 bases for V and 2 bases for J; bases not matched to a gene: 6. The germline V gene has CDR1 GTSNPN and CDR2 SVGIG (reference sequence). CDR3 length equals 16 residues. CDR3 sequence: CAWSLTGSPGANVLTF. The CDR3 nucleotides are TGTGCCTGGAGTCTGACAGGGTCCCCTGGGGCCAACGTCCTGACTTTC.

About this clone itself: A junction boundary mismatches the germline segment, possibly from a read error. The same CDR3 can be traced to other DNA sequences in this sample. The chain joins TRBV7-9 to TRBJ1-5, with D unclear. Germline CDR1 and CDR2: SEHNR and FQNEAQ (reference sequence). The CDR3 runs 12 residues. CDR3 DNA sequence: TGTTCCAGCAGCTTAACGGATCAGCCCCAGCATTTT. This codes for CSSSLTDQPQHF.

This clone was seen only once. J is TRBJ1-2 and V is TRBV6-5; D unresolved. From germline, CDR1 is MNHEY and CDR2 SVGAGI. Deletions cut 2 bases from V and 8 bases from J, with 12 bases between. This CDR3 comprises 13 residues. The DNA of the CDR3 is TGTGCCAGCAGTTACGCCAGGAGCGGGGGCTACACCTTC. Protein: CASSYARSGGYTF.

The CDR3 sequence: CASHDMNTEAFF. The CDR3 coding sequence is TGCGCCAGCCATGACATGAACACTGAAGCTTTCTTT. The chain couples TRBV5-1 to TRBJ1-1; D is unresolved. The CDR3 contains 12 residues. From germline, CDR1 is SGHRS and CDR2 YFSETQ. Trimming removed 7 bases from V and 0 bases from J, with 7 bases in between.

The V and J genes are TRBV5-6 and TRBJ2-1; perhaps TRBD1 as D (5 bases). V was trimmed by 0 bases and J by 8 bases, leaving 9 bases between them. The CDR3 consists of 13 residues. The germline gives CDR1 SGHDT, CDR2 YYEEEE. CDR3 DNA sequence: TGTGCCAGCAGCTTGGGCAGGGCCGATGAGCAGTTCTTC. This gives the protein CASSLGRADEQFF. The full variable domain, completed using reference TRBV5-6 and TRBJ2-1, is DAGVTQSPTHLIKTRGQQVTLRCSPKSGHDTVSWYQQALGQGPQFIFQYYEEEERQRGNFPDRFSGHQFPNYSSELNVNALLLGDSALYLCASSLGRADEQFFGPGTRLTVL.

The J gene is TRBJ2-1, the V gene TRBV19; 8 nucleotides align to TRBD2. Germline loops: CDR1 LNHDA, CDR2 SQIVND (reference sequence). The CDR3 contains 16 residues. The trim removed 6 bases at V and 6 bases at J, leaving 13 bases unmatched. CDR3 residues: CASSLGAAGAVNEQFF. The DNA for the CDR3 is TGTGCCAGTAGCCTGGGGGCAGCGGGGGCCGTCAATGAGCAGTTCTTC.

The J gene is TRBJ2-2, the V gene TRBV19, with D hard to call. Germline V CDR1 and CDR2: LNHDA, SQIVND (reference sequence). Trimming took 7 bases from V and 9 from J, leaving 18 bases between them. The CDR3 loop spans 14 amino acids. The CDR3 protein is CASNPTRNGRELFF. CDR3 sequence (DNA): TGTGCCAGTAATCCCACTCGTAATGGGCGGGAGCTGTTTTTT.